The present TCR beta chain was sequenced within a study of identical twins. This clonotype was counted a few times. Its antigen remains unidentified. V shed 2 bases, J shed 4 bases, and the junction held 8 bases outside the gene matches. The CDR3 runs 15 residues. The germline gives CDR1 LGHDT, CDR2 YNNKEL (reference sequence). With template switching, a universal primer site was added, and the cDNA carried unique molecular identifiers. TCRdb re-derived calls from the 5' RACE reads in MiXCR, one entry per CDR3 protein. The sample consists of just under 550,000 distinct CDR3 sequences, roughly 15% of them appearing once. Study findings and constraints: Models underpredicted monozygotic twin sharing of out-of-frame TCR alpha. Excess sharing between twins was weaker in beta out-of-frame sequences. Memory repertoires lacked the insertion deficit that abundant cord blood beta clonotypes showed.

The same specimen was also included in a second study, on yellow fever vaccine responses in identical twins.

Sequences were obtained from CD4+ T cells sorted from blood. The chain employs TRBV3-1 and TRBJ2-7; 7 bases align to TRBD2. This clonotype originated in a woman under 30 in good health. CDR3: CASSQPGGSLYEQYF. As DNA, the CDR3 is TGTGCCAGCAGCCAACCTGGCGGGAGTCTTTACGAGCAGTACTTC.